This is a list of T cell receptor beta chains from one sample in a study of T cells in Graves' hyperthyroidism and ophthalmopathy. TCRdb reanalysed the multiplex PCR reads using MiXCR and keeps one entry per CDR3 protein. The data show about 52,000 distinct CDR3 sequences, less than 60% seen once. The specimen was blood. Receptor source: a woman in her forties or fifties with Graves' ophthalmopathy. Each CDR3 is given with its conserved first and last residue. A D gene is named only where the DNA matches it firmly. Rows give clone size only sometimes, using once, few, many, or a class for an expanded clone.

clone size,J gene,V gene,CDR3 length,D gene,CDR3 protein,CDR3 DNA
many,TRBJ2-6,TRBV5-1,16,NA,CASSLGPNSGANVLTF,TGCGCCAGCAGCTTAGGGCCGAACTCTGGGGCCAACGTCCTGACTTTC
NA,TRBJ2-5,TRBV12-5,10,NA,CASGLATQYF,TGTGCTAGTGGTTTGGCGACCCAGTACTTC
many,TRBJ2-5,TRBV7-8,17,NA,CASSLAGRLGIEETQYF,TGTGCCAGCAGCTTAGCTGGGAGACTCGGGATCGAAGAGACCCAGTACTTC
NA,TRBJ2-7,TRBV4-1,12,NA,CASSQAGGERYF,TGCGCCAGCAGCCAAGCTGGGGGCGAGCGGTACTTC
NA,TRBJ2-3,TRBV7-6,16,TRBD2,CASSLPPGLGTDTQYF,TGTGCCAGCAGCTTACCACCGGGACTAGGCACAGATACGCAGTATTTT
NA,TRBJ1-6,TRBV20-1,14,TRBD1,CSAREGRDSSPLHF,TGCAGTGCTAGAGAGGGCAGGGACAGTTCACCCCTCCACTTT
many,TRBJ2-1,TRBV20-1,16,NA,CSAQGRALAGAREQFF,TGCAGTGCTCAAGGGAGGGCCCTAGCAGGGGCTCGTGAGCAGTTCTTC
NA,TRBJ2-7,TRBV9,15,TRBD1,CASSSVRDRGGEQYF,TGTGCCAGCAGCTCAGTTCGGGACAGGGGAGGCGAGCAGTACTTC
NA,TRBJ2-7,TRBV7-9,13,NA,CASSPGSRYEQHF,TGTGCCAGCAGCCCCGGAAGTAGGTACGAGCAGCACTTC
NA,TRBJ2-3,TRBV20-1,17,TRBD2,CSAAGTSGGSNTDTQYF,TGCAGTGCAGCCGGGACTAGCGGGGGGTCGAACACAGATACGCAGTATTTT
NA,TRBJ2-2,TRBV5-6,14,NA,CASSPAWVAGELFF,TGTGCCAGCAGCCCAGCTTGGGTAGCCGGGGAGCTGTTTTTT
once,TRBJ2-1,TRBV7-9,15,TRBD2,CASSPSTGGSYEQFF,TGTGCCAGCTCACCAAGTACGGGGGGATCCTATGAGCAGTTCTTC
NA,TRBJ1-1,TRBV6-1,13,NA,CASSARTDTEAFF,TGTGCCAGCAGTGCCCGGACAGACACTGAAGCTTTCTTT
NA,TRBJ2-7,TRBV7-8,14,NA,CASSLGLLGGEQYF,TGTGCCAGCAGCTTAGGGTTACTAGGGGGCGAGCAGTACTTC
NA,TRBJ2-1,TRBV7-9,14,TRBD2,CASSPSGRVDEQFF,TGTGCCAGCAGCCCTAGCGGGAGGGTTGATGAGCAGTTCTTC
many,TRBJ2-3,TRBV29-1,15,TRBD1,CSVEDRQGFTDTQYF,TGCAGCGTTGAAGATAGACAGGGGTTCACAGATACGCAGTATTTT
NA,TRBJ1-2,TRBV5-1,13,NA,CASNFTGAQGYTF,TGCGCCAGCAACTTTACCGGGGCCCAGGGCTACACCTTC
medium-sized,TRBJ2-7,TRBV10-3,14,NA,CAISESGRRYEQYF,TGTGCCATCAGTGAGTCGGGTAGACGGTACGAGCAGTACTTC
NA,TRBJ2-5,TRBV24-1,16,NA,CATSDLNGAYQETQYF,TGTGCCACCAGTGATTTGAATGGAGCATACCAAGAGACCCAGTACTTC
NA,TRBJ1-1,TRBV29-1,11,NA,CSVVGATEAFF,TGCAGCGTTGTGGGGGCCACTGAAGCTTTCTTT
NA,TRBJ1-2,TRBV7-9,14,NA,CASSLGQGLHGYTF,TGTGCCAGCAGCTTAGGCCAGGGACTCCATGGCTACACCTTC
many,TRBJ1-5,TRBV2,16,NA,CASSEGSGPSNQPQHF,TGTGCCAGCAGTGAAGGTAGCGGCCCTAGCAATCAGCCCCAGCATTTT
few,TRBJ1-2,TRBV7-2,13,TRBD1,CASSLGGTGGYTF,TGTGCCAGCAGCTTAGGGGGGACAGGGGGCTACACCTTC
NA,TRBJ2-7,TRBV2,10,NA,CASRAGEQYF,TGTGCCAGCAGGGCCGGAGAGCAGTACTTC
many,TRBJ1-2,TRBV6-2/TRBV6-3,13,TRBD1,CASKTGGAGGYTF,TGTGCCAGCAAAACAGGGGGCGCGGGCGGCTACACCTTC
many,TRBJ2-1,TRBV12-3/TRBV12-4,15,TRBD1,CASSATGTGRNEQFF,TGTGCCAGCAGTGCCACCGGGACAGGGAGGAATGAGCAGTTCTTC
NA,TRBJ2-2,TRBV12-3/TRBV12-4,15,NA,CAGSPAIGATGELFF,TGTGCCGGCAGCCCGGCCATTGGGGCCACCGGGGAGCTGTTTTTT
many,TRBJ2-1,TRBV12-3/TRBV12-4,16,TRBD1,CASRPGTGSSYNEQFF,TGTGCCAGCAGGCCCGGGACAGGGAGCTCCTACAATGAGCAGTTCTTC
NA,TRBJ2-1,TRBV7-8,13,TRBD2,CASSRSSGHEQFF,TGTGCCAGCAGCAGGTCTAGCGGGCATGAGCAGTTCTTC
many,TRBJ1-2,TRBV7-9,18,TRBD1,CASTPSPLRQGAFKGYTF,TGTGCCAGCACCCCTTCTCCCCTACGACAGGGGGCGTTTAAGGGCTACACCTTC
many,TRBJ1-3,TRBV12-3/TRBV12-4,14,NA,CASSLWGLGNTIYF,TGTGCCAGCAGTTTGTGGGGCCTTGGAAACACCATATATTTT
many,TRBJ2-5,TRBV20-1,16,NA,CSARGKQWRTQETQYF,TGCAGTGCTAGAGGAAAACAGTGGAGGACCCAAGAGACCCAGTACTTC
many,TRBJ2-2,TRBV5-1,15,NA,CASSLSGHPTGELFF,TGCGCCAGCAGCCTATCCGGACACCCAACCGGGGAGCTGTTTTTT
many,TRBJ1-2,TRBV6-1,17,NA,CASSEGKAGVRFPGYTF,TGTGCCAGCAGTGAAGGTAAGGCAGGGGTGCGTTTCCCTGGCTACACCTTC
NA,TRBJ1-2,TRBV24-1,16,NA,CATSDRGSGWYHGYTF,TGTGCCACCAGTGACCGGGGATCCGGGTGGTACCATGGCTACACCTTC
many,TRBJ1-4,TRBV9,15,TRBD1,CASSAAGTGVEKLFF,TGTGCCAGCAGCGCCGCCGGGACAGGGGTAGAAAAACTGTTTTTT
NA,TRBJ2-3,TRBV20-1,14,TRBD2,CSSDSGGASDTQYF,TGCAGCAGTGACAGCGGGGGGGCCTCAGATACGCAGTATTTT
many,TRBJ1-4,TRBV5-4,14,TRBD1,CASSPGGVDEKLFF,TGTGCCAGCAGCCCAGGGGGCGTGGATGAAAAACTGTTTTTT
many,TRBJ2-1,TRBV5-4,15,NA,CASSLAGTVYNEQFF,TGTGCCAGCAGCTTGGCCGGGACTGTATACAATGAGCAGTTCTTC
NA,TRBJ2-3,TRBV7-8,17,TRBD2,CASSHNSGGPDTDTQYF,TGTGCCAGCAGCCACAATAGCGGGGGCCCCGATACAGATACGCAGTATTTT
NA,TRBJ2-7,TRBV7-9,13,TRBD2,CASSATSAYEQYF,TGTGCCAGCAGCGCGACTAGCGCCTACGAGCAGTACTTC
many,TRBJ1-2,TRBV4-3,16,TRBD1,CASSQDSRGPNYGYTF,TGCGCCAGCAGCCAAGACTCCAGGGGGCCAAACTATGGCTACACCTTC
NA,TRBJ2-7,TRBV25-1,12,NA,CASLALGYEQYF,TGTGCCAGCTTGGCCTTAGGGTACGAGCAGTACTTC
many,TRBJ2-1,TRBV10-1,14,TRBD2,CASSDRGGLNEQFF,TGCGCCAGCAGTGACCGGGGGGGCCTCAATGAGCAGTTCTTC